The 31 T cell receptor beta chains given below trace back to one sample, sequenced in a study of monozygotic twins with inflammatory bowel disease. TCRdb processed the 5' RACE reads again and assigns one entry to each CDR3 protein, with no DNA. The sample yields just over 300,000 distinct CDR3 sequences, of which the top ten take up 5.6%. The sequenced material came from blood. Receptors originate from a human donor with ulcerative colitis or Crohn's disease, or a healthy co-twin of an affected twin (not recorded which).

The rearrangement uses TRBV6-5 and TRBJ1-1; TCRdb's D call of TRBD1 is untestable without DNA. The CDR3 runs to 15 residues. Germline V gene sequence: CDR1 MNHEY, CDR2 SVGAGI. The CDR3: CASSYTPRGGAEAFF.

J is TRBJ1-6 and V is TRBV7-2. Germline CDR1 is SGHTA and CDR2 is FQGNSA. There are 13 residues in the CDR3. The CDR3: CASSLGGESPLHF. The entire variable domain, with the rest obtained from reference TRBV7-2 and TRBJ1-6, is as follows: GAGVSQSPSNKVTEKGKDVELRCDPISGHTALYWYRQSLGQGLEFLIYFQGNSAPDKSGLPSDRFSAERTGGSVSTLTIQRTQQEDSAVYLCASSLGGESPLHFGNGTRLTVT.

This sequence joins TRBV7-2 and TRBJ2-7; TCRdb names TRBD1, which stays unverified in the absence of DNA. The CDR3 is 11 amino acids. Germline V gives CDR1 SGHTA, CDR2 FQGNSA. CDR3 protein: CASGSAYEQYF.

The rearrangement links TRBV12-3 or TRBV12-4 to TRBJ2-5; without DNA, the TCRdb call of TRBD1 cannot be checked. The CDR3 is 13 residues long. The chain's CDR3 is CASSVQGPETQYF.

This chain connects TRBV6-4 to TRBJ2-3. The CDR3 is 13 amino acids. Germline V gives CDR1 MRHNA, CDR2 SNTAGT. CDR3 loop: CASSDSWSDTQYF.

This CDR3 reads CASSFPYGGRAVEQYF. The gene calls are TRBV12-3 or TRBV12-4 and TRBJ2-7; TCRdb's D call of TRBD2 is untestable without DNA. CDR3 length: 16 residues.

This chain uses TRBV9 with TRBJ1-4; TCRdb names TRBD1, which stays unverified in the absence of DNA. The CDR3 spans 15 residues. Germline V gives CDR1 SGDLS, CDR2 YYNGEE. CDR3 sequence reads: CASSATGDWTEKLFF.

This chain uses TRBV7-2 with TRBJ1-6; no DNA is available, so the TRBD1 call from TCRdb remains unchecked. The germline gives CDR1 SGHTA, CDR2 FQGNSA. The CDR3 totals 14 residues. CDR3 region: CASSSMDRPSPLHF.

J is TRBJ1-5 and V is TRBV24-1; no DNA is available, so the TRBD1 call from TCRdb remains unchecked. CDR1 and CDR2 (germline): KGHDR, SFDVKD. CDR3 length: 16 residues. This chain's CDR3 is CATSDTGTGANQPQHF.

This chain links TRBV6-1 with TRBJ2-7; TCRdb indicates TRBD1, and absent DNA this call remains unverified. Germline CDR1 is MNHNS and CDR2 is SASEGT. This CDR3 is 15 amino acids long. The CDR3 protein is CASSPQVTQVGEQYF.

The genes are TRBV4-3 and TRBJ2-5. This CDR3 region has 15 residues. Germline CDR1 is LGHNA and CDR2 is YSLEER. CDR3 amino acids: CASSSVLTFQETQYF.

V usage is TRBV5-1 and J usage is TRBJ1-1; TCRdb's D call of TRBD1 is untestable without DNA. Looked up from germline, CDR1 is SGHRS and CDR2 is YFSETQ. CDR3 length: 18 residues. CDR3 residues: CASSLAWAREDRVAEAFF.

This chain links TRBV7-2 with TRBJ1-1. CDR1 is SGHTA, CDR2 FQGNSA, per germline. The CDR3 consists of 14 residues. The CDR3: CASSFRPGRTEAFF.

The V and J genes are TRBV6-1 and TRBJ2-4; no DNA is available, so the TRBD1 call from TCRdb remains unchecked. The germline V gene has CDR1 MNHNS and CDR2 SASEGT. The CDR3 runs 13 residues. CDR3 sequence: CASSEKGGHIQYF.

The V call is TRBV20-1, the J call TRBJ1-1; TCRdb's D call of TRBD1 is untestable without DNA. Germline V gene data show CDR1 as DFQATT and CDR2 as SNEGSKA (reference sequence). The CDR3 spans 13 residues. The CDR3 is CSARTTGHTEAFF.

V and J are TRBV20-1 and TRBJ2-7; without DNA, the TCRdb call of TRBD1 cannot be checked. The CDR3 totals 14 residues. The V gene's germline CDR1 is DFQATT and CDR2 SNEGSKA (reference sequence). The CDR3 loop is CSAILRARGYEQYF.

This chain uses TRBV7-9 with TRBJ2-7; TCRdb picks TRBD1, but there is no DNA to check that call. Germline CDR1 is SEHNR and CDR2 is FQNEAQ (reference sequence). The CDR3 sequence is 17 residues long. The CDR3 spells CASSLGDRVGFTYEQYF.

This chain links TRBV28 with TRBJ2-1; no DNA is available, so the TRBD2 call from TCRdb remains unchecked. Germline V gene sequence: CDR1 MDHEN, CDR2 SYDVKM. The CDR3 has 13 amino acids. The CDR3 sequence is CASSLTGANEQFF.

V is TRBV20-1 and J is TRBJ1-3; TCRdb's D call, TRBD1, is unchecked because there is no DNA. The CDR3 extends over 14 amino acids. Germline V lookup: CDR1 DFQATT, CDR2 SNEGSKA (reference sequence). CDR3 loop: CSARDAGSGNTIYF.

V is TRBV6-5 and J is TRBJ1-4; TCRdb's D call, TRBD1, is unchecked because there is no DNA. The length of the CDR3 is 19 residues. Looked up from germline, CDR1 is MNHEY and CDR2 is SVGAGI. The chain's CDR3 is CASSYSIGLRGLVNEKLFF.

The chain carries TRBV7-6 and TRBJ1-1; the D call from TCRdb, TRBD1, cannot be confirmed without DNA. Germline V gene lookup returns CDR1 SGHVS and CDR2 FNYEAQ. The CDR3 contains 15 residues. Here the CDR3 reads CASSLAGTSGTKAFF.

This CDR3 reads CASSQDRVRTGELFF. V is TRBV14 and J is TRBJ2-2; TCRdb returns TRBD1, unconfirmable since there is no DNA. This CDR3 spans 15 amino acids. CDR1 is SGHDN and CDR2 is FVKESK in the germline V gene.

The rearrangement uses TRBV7-2 and TRBJ1-6; the TRBD1 assignment by TCRdb is unverifiable without DNA. CDR1 is SGHTA, CDR2 FQGNSA, per germline. CDR3 length: 14 residues. The CDR3 region is CASSLWGLGSPLHF.

The chain's CDR3 is CASSQTGGRANTEAFF. This rearrangement joins TRBV7-2 to TRBJ1-1; the D call from TCRdb, TRBD1, cannot be confirmed without DNA. The CDR3 consists of 16 residues. Germline lookup yields CDR1 SGHTA and CDR2 FQGNSA.

The chain couples TRBV20-1 to TRBJ2-3; the TCRdb call, TRBD2, lacks DNA for checking. Germline-derived CDR1 and CDR2 are DFQATT and SNEGSKA (reference sequence). The CDR3 loop spans 15 amino acids. CDR3 sequence: CSATTSGGGTDTQYF.

The V and J genes are TRBV7-9 and TRBJ2-2. The CDR3 sequence is 14 residues long. Germline V lookup: CDR1 SEHNR, CDR2 FQNEAQ (reference sequence). The CDR3 spells CASSNGPYTGELFF.

The genes are TRBV11-1 and TRBJ2-4; the TCRdb D gene call, TRBD1, has no DNA to confirm it. The CDR3 extends over 18 amino acids. The germline gives CDR1 SGHAT, CDR2 FQDESV (reference sequence). CDR3 region: CASSHRESGVLAKNIQYF.

The chain recombines TRBV12-3 or TRBV12-4 with TRBJ2-1; checking the TCRdb D call of TRBD2 is not possible without DNA. The CDR3 covers 16 residues. CDR3 loop: CASSPRTDGLAGDKFF.

This chain links TRBV27 with TRBJ2-3; no DNA is available, so the TRBD2 call from TCRdb remains unchecked. This CDR3 is 17 amino acids long. Germline V gives CDR1 MNHEY, CDR2 SMNVEV (reference sequence). CDR3 in amino acids: CASSPTWRGGSTDTQYF.

The chain links TRBV6-1 to TRBJ2-7; TCRdb's D gene call, TRBD2, goes unchecked for lack of DNA. The CDR3 sequence is 16 residues long. Germline V gene lookup returns CDR1 MNHNS and CDR2 SASEGT. The CDR3 loop reads CASSEGLAGTSYEQYF.

This chain joins TRBV7-8 and TRBJ2-1. Germline V lookup: CDR1 SGHVS, CDR2 FQNEAQ. This CDR3 is 15 amino acids long. Here the CDR3 reads CASSLGSGFYNEQFF. Full variable domain (missing parts from reference TRBV7-8 and TRBJ2-1): GAGVSQSPRYKVAKRGQDVALRCDPISGHVSLFWYQQALGQGPEFLTYFQNEAQLDKSGLPSDRFFAERPEGSVSTLKIQRTQQEDSAVYLCASSLGSGFYNEQFFGPGTRLTVL.